Detailed here is one TCR beta chain. Its specificity is unknown. TCRdb's copy holds only in-frame clones and misses some; the assay was immunoSEQ multiplex PCR. Of 120,000 or so clones listed, roughly 90% are singletons. The data derive from a study of T cell responses to AZD1222 COVID-19 vaccine. Study-level information: It was second doses at about 4 or about 12 weeks that were pooled. Findings and caveats of the study: Close to half of all spike-specific TCRs reportedly target regions of the variants that are unmutated.

Per the germline V gene, CDR1 is ENHRY and CDR2 is SYGVKD. The CDR3 extends over 16 amino acids. The V gene end was trimmed by 1 base and the J gene end by 2 bases; junction bases not matched to a gene: 5. The sequence derives from an adult in good health. The starting material was peripheral blood, obtained on day 0 of AZD1222 vaccination. The chain combines TRBV10-3 with TRBJ2-3, with 8 positions matching TRBD2. The CDR3 region is CAISELGRGATDTQYF. DNA of the CDR3: TGTGCCATCAGTGAGTTGGGGCGGGGGGCCACAGATACGCAGTATTTT.